This T cell receptor beta chain is drawn from a study of blood T cell repertoires in COVID-19. The protocol was immunoSEQ multiplex PCR, while the TCRdb copy is restricted to in-frame clones and leaves out a portion. The sample yields 200,000 to 250,000 clones, 80% to 90% seen once. This CDR3 is 12 amino acids long. Germline V gives CDR1 MRHNA, CDR2 SNTAGT. About this clone: At one boundary the junction diverges from the germline segment, which might be a read error.

The sequenced material came from PBMCs or T cells enriched from blood (not recorded which). The sequence was obtained from a woman in her forties or fifties who had been exposed to COVID-19. The chain recombines TRBV6-4 with TRBJ1-1, with 9 bases aligning to TRBD1. The CDR3 DNA reads TGTGCCAGCAGGGGACAGGGAAATGGATTCCTCTTT. It yields the protein CASRGQGNGFLF.